This entry features one T cell receptor (beta chain) sequence. Its binding antigen is unknown. No base-level quality is on record; no much larger clone is a single base apart. The germline V gene (reference sequence) provides CDR1 LNHDA and CDR2 SQIVND. V is trimmed back by 7 bases and J by 5 bases, and the junction contains 6 bases that no gene match accounts for. From cysteine to phenylalanine, the CDR3 is 13 amino acids long. Of the read, only the CDR3 DNA is kept; its 39 bases are in frame from base 1. One collaborating source in Seattle enrolled patients while the patients were actively infected and followed the patients over time throughout the course of disease. The collaborating institutions used their own protocols to collect whole blood in K2EDTA tubes. For TCRbeta analysis, collaborators shipped samples in one of three forms: frozen whole blood, isolated PBMCs, or DNA extracted from either of those sample types.

TCRbeta CDR3 regions were amplified from genomic DNA using the immunoSEQ Assay, a bias-controlled multiplex PCR. In the authors' own workflow: The number of nucleated cells in each sample was estimated by amplification of reference gene primers within the assay. To quantify the absolute abundance of each unique TCRbeta CDR3 rearrangement, sequence reads were collapsed and filtered. Productive Simpson clonality was computed per sample as the square root of Simpson's diversity index over productive rearrangements. The immuneACCESS repertoire file appears here via TCRdb, limited to in-frame rearrangements. These files lack a portion of the clones; in checked studies, under half of the deficit traces to unresolved V genes, and the cause of the others is not known. V and J calls and clone size are those listed in that table; D and trimming were worked out from the DNA. This sample has approximately 200,000 clones in its table, and around 89% of those were observed once. The ten biggest clones cover 2% to 3% of the sample.

The sample originates from a study of blood T cell repertoires in COVID-19 (dated by TCRdb to 2020 to 2022). Some background on the complete study: Samples covering the acute and convalescent phases of COVID-19 were provided by collaborators in the United States, Italy and Spain. The material from the prospective study consisted of cDNA or gDNA derived from T cells, B-cell-depleted T cells, or PBMCs. Deeply sampled blood TCRbeta repertoires from subjects exposed to, actively infected with, or recovered from COVID-19 were included in the dataset. The repertoires were released in a freely available public database meant as a resource for research on the immune response to SARS-CoV-2. Samples were obtained from the ongoing ImmuneRACE study (first 160 participants) and from about 1,300 subjects provided by 6 global collaborators. A de-identified subject ID, COVID-19 status, age in years and sex were almost always included in the sample metadata. Where available, HLA class I and class II types were taken from metadata supplied by the sample provider and were not determined by assay-based typing.

Results the study describes overall, beyond this receptor: The quantity of clinical and demographic metadata differed by source and by participant and was supplied without curation.

The sequenced material came from peripheral blood. This chain is built from TRBV19 and TRBJ1-2; a stretch of 8 junction bases matches TRBD1. The clonotype originates from a young man with COVID-19, enrolled during active disease. The nucleotide sequence is TGTGCCAGTAAGGCAGGGGGCGAATATGGCTACACCTTC. This translates into CASKAGGEYGYTF.